Below are 5 T cell receptor beta chains sequenced from a single sample in a study of T cell repertoires in cytomegalovirus infection. TCRdb re-called the reads through MiXCR, storing one row per CDR3 protein. In the table there are a few hundred thousand distinct CDR3 sequences, 20% to 25% of which are singletons. Their antigen targets remain unknown. The sequencing here drew on cultured PBMCs, taken from culture after CMV antigen stimulation. Every receptor here comes from a human donor in good health (CMV status not recorded). Some clones in this sample may be carry-over from other donors' samples.

This clonotype was seen a few times. The rearrangement links TRBV18 to TRBJ2-5; 9 bases map to TRBD2. This CDR3 comprises 15 residues. Germline V gene data show CDR1 as KGHSH and CDR2 as LQKENI. V lost 1 base to trimming and J lost 5 bases; unmatched junction nucleotides: 5. The CDR3 reads CASSPLAGDLETQYF. As DNA, the CDR3 is TGTGCCAGCTCACCACTAGCGGGAGATTTGGAGACCCAGTACTTC.

This clonotype was detected only a few times. The rearrangement joins TRBV7-4 to TRBJ2-1, with D perhaps TRBD2 (5 bases). CDR3 length equals 14 residues. The germline V and J ends were trimmed by 2 bases and 8 bases, with 13 bases remaining between them. Germline loops: CDR1 SGHVT, CDR2 SQSDAQ. CDR3 residues: CASSLTTRLDEQFF. CDR3 DNA: TGTGCCAGCAGCTTAACTACTAGACTCGATGAGCAGTTCTTC.

The J gene is TRBJ1-1, the V gene TRBV23-1; D gene ambiguous. TRBV23-1 counts as an open reading frame of uncertain function. The CDR3 totals 11 residues. The CDR3 loop reads CARPANTEAFF. Written as DNA, the CDR3 is TGCGCGAGGCCGGCGAACACTGAAGCTTTCTTT.

This chain joins TRBV28 and TRBJ1-4; 10 bases match TRBD1. Germline CDR1 is MDHEN and CDR2 is SYDVKM. This CDR3 has 14 residues. The V segment lost 6 bases and the J segment 7 bases; nucleotides outside the gene matches: 5. The CDR3 DNA reads as TGTGCCAGCAGGAGGACAGGGGGTACTGAAAAACTGTTTTTT. This codes for CASRRTGGTEKLFF.

This clonotype was recorded a few times. The chain uses TRBV5-6 and TRBJ1-1, with D perhaps matching TRBD1 (5 bases). Germline values: CDR1 SGHDT, CDR2 YYEEEE. Trimming took off 4 bases at V and 4 bases at J, with 17 bases between the two ends. The CDR3 is 15 amino acids. The CDR3 DNA sequence: TGTGCCAGCAGCCTGATTAGGCGGGGCAGCACTGAAGCTTTCTTT. Its protein product is CASSLIRRGSTEAFF.